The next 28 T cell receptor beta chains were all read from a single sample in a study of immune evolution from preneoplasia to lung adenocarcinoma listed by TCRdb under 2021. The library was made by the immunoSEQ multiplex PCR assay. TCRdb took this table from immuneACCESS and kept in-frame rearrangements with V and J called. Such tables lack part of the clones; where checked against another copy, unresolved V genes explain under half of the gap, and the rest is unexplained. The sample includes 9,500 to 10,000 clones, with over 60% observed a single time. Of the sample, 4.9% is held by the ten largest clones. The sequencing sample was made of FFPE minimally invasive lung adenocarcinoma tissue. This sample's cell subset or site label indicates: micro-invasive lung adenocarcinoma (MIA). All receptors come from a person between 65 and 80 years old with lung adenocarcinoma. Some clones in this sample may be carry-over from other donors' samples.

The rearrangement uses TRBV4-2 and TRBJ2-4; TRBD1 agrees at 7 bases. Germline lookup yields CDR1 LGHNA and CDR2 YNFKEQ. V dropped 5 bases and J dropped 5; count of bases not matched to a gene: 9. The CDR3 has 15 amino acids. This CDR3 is CASSSTTGAQNIQYF. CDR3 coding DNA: TGTGCCAGCAGCTCAACCACAGGGGCGCAAAACATTCAGTACTTC.

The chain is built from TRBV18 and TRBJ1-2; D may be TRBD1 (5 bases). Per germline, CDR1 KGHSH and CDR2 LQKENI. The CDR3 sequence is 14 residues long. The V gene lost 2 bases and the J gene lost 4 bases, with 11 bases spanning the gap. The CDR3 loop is CASSPGGETYGYTF. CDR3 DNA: TGTGCCAGCTCACCAGGGGGGGAGACCTATGGCTACACCTTC.

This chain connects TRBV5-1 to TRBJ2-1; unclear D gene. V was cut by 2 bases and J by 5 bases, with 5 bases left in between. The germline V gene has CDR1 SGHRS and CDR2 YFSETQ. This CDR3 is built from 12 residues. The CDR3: CASSFDDNEQFF. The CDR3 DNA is TGCGCCAGCAGCTTCGACGACAATGAGCAGTTCTTC.

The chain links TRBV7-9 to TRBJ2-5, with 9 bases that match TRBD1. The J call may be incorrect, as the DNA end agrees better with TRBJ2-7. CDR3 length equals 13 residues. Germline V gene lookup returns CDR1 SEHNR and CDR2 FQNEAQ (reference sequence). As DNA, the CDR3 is TGTGCCAGCTCCGGGACAGGGCCCTACGAGCAGTACTTC. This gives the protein CASSGTGPYEQYF.

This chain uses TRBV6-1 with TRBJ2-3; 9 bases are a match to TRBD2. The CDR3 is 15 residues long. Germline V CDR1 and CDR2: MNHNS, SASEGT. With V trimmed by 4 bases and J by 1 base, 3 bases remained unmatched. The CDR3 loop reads CASSGSSGGTDTQYF. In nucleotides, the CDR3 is TGTGCCAGCAGTGGGTCTAGCGGGGGCACAGATACGCAGTATTTT.

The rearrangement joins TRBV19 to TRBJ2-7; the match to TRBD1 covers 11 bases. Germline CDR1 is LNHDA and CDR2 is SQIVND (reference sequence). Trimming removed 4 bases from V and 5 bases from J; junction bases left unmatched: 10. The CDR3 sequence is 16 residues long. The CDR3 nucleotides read TGTGCCAGTAGTACCCGGACAGGGGGCATTGGTAACGAGCAGTACTTC. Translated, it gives CASSTRTGGIGNEQYF.

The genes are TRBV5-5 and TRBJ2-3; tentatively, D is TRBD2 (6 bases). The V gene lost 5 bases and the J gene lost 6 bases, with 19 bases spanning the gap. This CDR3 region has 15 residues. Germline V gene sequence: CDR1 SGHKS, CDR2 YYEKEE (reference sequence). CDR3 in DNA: TGTGCCAGCAGTATGGGCTGGGGGGAGGCGGATACGCAGTATTTT. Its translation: CASSMGWGEADTQYF. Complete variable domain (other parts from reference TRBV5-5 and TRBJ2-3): DAGVTQSPTHLIKTRGQQVTLRCSPISGHKSVSWYQQVLGQGPQFIFQYYEKEERGRGNFPDRFSARQFPNYSSELNVNALLLGDSALYLCASSMGWGEADTQYFGPGTRLTVL.

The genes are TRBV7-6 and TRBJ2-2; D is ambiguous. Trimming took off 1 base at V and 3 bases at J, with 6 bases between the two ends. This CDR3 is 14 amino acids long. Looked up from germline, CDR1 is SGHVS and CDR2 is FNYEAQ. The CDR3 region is CASSLVVDTGELFF. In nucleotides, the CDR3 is TGTGCCAGCAGCTTAGTGGTGGACACCGGGGAGCTGTTTTTT.

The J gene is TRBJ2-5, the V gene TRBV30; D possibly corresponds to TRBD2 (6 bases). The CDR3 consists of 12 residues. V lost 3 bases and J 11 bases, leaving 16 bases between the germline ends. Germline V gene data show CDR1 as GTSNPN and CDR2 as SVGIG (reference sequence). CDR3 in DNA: TGTGCCTGGAGAATCAGGGCCCGGGAGCAGTACTTC. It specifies CAWRIRAREQYF.

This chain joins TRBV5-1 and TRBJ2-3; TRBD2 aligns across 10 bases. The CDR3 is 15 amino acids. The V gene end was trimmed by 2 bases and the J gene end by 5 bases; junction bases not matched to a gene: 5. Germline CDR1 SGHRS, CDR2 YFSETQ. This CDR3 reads CASSLAGGNKDTQYF. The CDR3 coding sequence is TGCGCCAGCAGCTTAGCGGGGGGGAATAAAGATACGCAGTATTTT.

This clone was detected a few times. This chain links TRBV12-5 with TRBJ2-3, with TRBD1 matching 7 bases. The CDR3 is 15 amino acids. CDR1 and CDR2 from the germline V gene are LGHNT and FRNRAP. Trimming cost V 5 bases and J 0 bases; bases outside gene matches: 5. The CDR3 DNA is TGTGCTAGTGGTATCGGGACAGCTAGCACAGATACGCAGTATTTT. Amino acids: CASGIGTASTDTQYF.

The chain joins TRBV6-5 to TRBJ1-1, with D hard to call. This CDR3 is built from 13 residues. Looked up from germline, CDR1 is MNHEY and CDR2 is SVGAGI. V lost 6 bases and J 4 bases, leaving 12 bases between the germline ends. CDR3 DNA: TGTGCCAGCAGGCCTCTCCTCGGCACTGAAGCTTTCTTT. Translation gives CASRPLLGTEAFF.

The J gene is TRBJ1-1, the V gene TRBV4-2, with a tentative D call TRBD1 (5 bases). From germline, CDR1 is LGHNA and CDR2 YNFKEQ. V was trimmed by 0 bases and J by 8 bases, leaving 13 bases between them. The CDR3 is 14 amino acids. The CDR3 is CASSQDGTGWEAFF. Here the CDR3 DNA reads TGTGCCAGCAGCCAAGATGGGACGGGGTGGGAAGCTTTCTTT.

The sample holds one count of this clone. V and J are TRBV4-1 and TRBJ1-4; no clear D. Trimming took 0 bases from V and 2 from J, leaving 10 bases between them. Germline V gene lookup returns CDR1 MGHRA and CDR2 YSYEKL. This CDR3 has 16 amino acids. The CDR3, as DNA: TGCGCCAGCAGCCAAGAGTATATGCTGACTAATGAAAAACTGTTTTTT. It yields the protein CASSQEYMLTNEKLFF.

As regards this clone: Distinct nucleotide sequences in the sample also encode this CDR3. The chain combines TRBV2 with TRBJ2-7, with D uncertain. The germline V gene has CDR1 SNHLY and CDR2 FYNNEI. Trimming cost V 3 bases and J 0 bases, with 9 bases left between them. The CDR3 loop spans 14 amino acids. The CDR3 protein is CASSESTFSYEQYF. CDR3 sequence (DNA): TGTGCCAGCAGTGAGTCGACCTTCTCCTACGAGCAGTACTTC.

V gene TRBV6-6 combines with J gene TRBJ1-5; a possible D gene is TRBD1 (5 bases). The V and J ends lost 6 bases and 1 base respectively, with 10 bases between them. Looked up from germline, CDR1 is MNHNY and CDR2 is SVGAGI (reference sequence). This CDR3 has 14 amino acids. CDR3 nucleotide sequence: TGTGCCAGCAGCCTGGACACGAGCAATCAGCCCCAGCATTTT. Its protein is CASSLDTSNQPQHF.

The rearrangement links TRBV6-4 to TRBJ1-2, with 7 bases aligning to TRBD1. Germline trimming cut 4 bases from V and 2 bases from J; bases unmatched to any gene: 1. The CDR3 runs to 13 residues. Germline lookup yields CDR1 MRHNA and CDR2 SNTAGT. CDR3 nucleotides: TGTGCCAGCAGTGCGACAGGGAACTATGGCTACACCTTC. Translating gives CASSATGNYGYTF.

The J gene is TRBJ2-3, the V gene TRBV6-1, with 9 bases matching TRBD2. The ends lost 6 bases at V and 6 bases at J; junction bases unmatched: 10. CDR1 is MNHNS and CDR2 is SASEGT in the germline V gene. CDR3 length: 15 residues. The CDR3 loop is CASRPVAGDFDTQYF. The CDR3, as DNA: TGTGCCAGCAGGCCCGTAGCGGGAGATTTTGATACGCAGTATTTT.

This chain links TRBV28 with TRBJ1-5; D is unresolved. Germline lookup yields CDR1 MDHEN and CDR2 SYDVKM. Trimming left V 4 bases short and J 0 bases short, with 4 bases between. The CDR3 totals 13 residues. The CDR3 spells CASSYDSNQPQHF. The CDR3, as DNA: TGTGCCAGCAGTTATGATAGCAATCAGCCCCAGCATTTT.

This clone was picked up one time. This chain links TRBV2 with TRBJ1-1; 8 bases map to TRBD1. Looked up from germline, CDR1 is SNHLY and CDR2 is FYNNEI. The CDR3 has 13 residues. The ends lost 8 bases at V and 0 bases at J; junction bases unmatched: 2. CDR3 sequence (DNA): TGTGCCAGCGGGACAGGCCTGAACACTGAAGCTTTCTTT. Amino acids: CASGTGLNTEAFF.

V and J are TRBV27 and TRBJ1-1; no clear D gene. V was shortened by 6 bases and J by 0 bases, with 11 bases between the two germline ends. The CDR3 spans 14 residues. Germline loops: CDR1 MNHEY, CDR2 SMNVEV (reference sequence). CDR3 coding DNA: TGTGCCAGCAGCCGGACCGTTATGAACACTGAAGCTTTCTTT. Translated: CASSRTVMNTEAFF.

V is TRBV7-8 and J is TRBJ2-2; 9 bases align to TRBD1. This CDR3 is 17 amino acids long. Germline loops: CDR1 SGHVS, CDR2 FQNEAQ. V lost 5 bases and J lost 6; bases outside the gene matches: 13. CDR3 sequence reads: CASSPGTDRGWAGELFF. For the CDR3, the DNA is TGTGCCAGCAGCCCAGGCACAGACAGGGGGTGGGCCGGGGAGCTGTTTTTT.

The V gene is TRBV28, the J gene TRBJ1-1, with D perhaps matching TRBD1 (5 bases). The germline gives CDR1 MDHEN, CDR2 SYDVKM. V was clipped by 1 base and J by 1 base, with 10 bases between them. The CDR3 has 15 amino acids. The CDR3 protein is CASSLSGQGNTEAFF. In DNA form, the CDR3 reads TGTGCCAGCAGTTTATCCGGGCAGGGGAACACTGAAGCTTTCTTT.

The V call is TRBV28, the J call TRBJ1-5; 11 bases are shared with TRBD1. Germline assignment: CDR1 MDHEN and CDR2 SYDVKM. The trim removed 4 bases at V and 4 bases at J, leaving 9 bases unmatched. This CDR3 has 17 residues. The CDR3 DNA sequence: TGTGCCAGCAGTTCCAGCGGGACAGGGGGATCAAATCAGCCCCAGCATTTT. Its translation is CASSSSGTGGSNQPQHF.

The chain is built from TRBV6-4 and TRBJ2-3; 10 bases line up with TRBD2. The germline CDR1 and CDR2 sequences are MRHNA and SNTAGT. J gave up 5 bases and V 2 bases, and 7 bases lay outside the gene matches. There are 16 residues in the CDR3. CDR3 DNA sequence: TGTGCCAGCAGTGACCGTACTAGCGGGGACCTAGATACGCAGTATTTT. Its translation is CASSDRTSGDLDTQYF.

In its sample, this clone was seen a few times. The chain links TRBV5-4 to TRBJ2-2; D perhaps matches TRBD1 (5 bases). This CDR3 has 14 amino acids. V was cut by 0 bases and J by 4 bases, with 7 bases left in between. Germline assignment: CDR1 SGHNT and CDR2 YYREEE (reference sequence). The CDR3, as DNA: TGTGCCAGCAGCTTGGACACAGGCACCGGGGAGCTGTTTTTT. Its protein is CASSLDTGTGELFF.

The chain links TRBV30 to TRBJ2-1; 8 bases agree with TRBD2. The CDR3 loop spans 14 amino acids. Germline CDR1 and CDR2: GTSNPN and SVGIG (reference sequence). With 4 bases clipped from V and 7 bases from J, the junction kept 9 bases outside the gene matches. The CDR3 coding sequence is TGTGCCTGGATTACGGCGGGGGGCTGGAATGAGCAGTTCTTC. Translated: CAWITAGGWNEQFF. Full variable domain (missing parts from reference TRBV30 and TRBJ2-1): SQTIHQWPATLVQPVGSPLSLECTVEGTSNPNLYWYRQAAGRGLQLLFYSVGIGQISSEVPQNLSASRPQDRQFILSSKKLLLSDSGFYLCAWITAGGWNEQFFGPGTRLTVL.

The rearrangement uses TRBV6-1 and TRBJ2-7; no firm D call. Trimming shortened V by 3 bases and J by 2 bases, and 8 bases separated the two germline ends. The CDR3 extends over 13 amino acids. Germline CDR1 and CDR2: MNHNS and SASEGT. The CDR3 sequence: CASSEVGPYEQYF. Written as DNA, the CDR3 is TGTGCCAGCAGTGAGGTTGGCCCCTACGAGCAGTACTTC.